The clone carrying this T cell receptor (beta chain) has just a few counts. Its specificity is not known. The data stem from a study of cytomegalovirus exposure and HLA in healthy donors. Broader study findings: An analysis was carried out at a later point. It showed that HLA-associated TCR beta chains were more clonally expanded than equally common non-associated chains. A few chains tied to CMV proved CMV antigen-specific in vitro.

The PCR was carried out with 60 Vbeta primers and 13 Jbeta primers. Clones were read by immunoSEQ multiplex PCR, and TCRdb kept only the in-frame ones, dropping some. The table has roughly 120,000 clones, 75% to 85% seen once. This TCR came from a male donor in good health and CMV-seronegative. Sequenced material: PBMCs.

CDR3 in amino acids: CASSPRGGVYGYTF. CDR3 nucleotide sequence: TGTGCCAGCAGCCCTCGGGGGGGCGTCTATGGCTACACCTTC. This chain uses TRBV9 with TRBJ1-2; D might be TRBD1 (6 bases). The germline V gene has CDR1 SGDLS and CDR2 YYNGEE. The CDR3 runs 14 residues. Trimming cost V 4 bases and J 4 bases, with 14 bases left between them.